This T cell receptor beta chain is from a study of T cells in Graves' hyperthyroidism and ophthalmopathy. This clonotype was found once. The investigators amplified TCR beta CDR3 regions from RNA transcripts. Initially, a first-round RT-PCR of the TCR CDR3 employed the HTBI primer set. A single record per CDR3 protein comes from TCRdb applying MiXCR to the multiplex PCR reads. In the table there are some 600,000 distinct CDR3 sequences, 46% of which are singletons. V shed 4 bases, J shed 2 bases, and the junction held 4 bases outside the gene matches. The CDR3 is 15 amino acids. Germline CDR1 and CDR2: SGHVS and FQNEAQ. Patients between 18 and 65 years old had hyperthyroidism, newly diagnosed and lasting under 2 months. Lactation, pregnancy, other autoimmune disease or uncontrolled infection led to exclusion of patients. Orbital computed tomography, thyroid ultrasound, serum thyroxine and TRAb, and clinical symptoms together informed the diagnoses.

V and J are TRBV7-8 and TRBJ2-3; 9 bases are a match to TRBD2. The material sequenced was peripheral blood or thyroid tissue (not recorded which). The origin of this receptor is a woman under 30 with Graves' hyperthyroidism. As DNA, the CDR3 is TGTGCCAGCAGCTCCCTAGCGGGGAACACAGATACGCAGTATTTT. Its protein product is CASSSLAGNTDTQYF.